This entry is about one TCR beta chain. Its specificity is unknown. The assay was immunoSEQ multiplex PCR, and TCRdb's table has in-frame clones only and misses some. The sample shows fewer than 2.5 million clones, 93% of them seen only once. This CDR3 has 14 amino acids. J lost 4 bases, V lost 6 bases, and 5 bases had no gene match. Per the germline V gene, CDR1 is SNHLY and CDR2 is FYNNEI. The data are from a study of shared clonotypes between healthy human individuals. Study-level findings and limits: Larger estimated richness was generally recorded for naive subsets relative to memory subsets.

The receptor was isolated from a man between 18 and 35 years old in good health. Some clones in this sample may be carry-over from other donors' samples. Specimen: naive CD4+ T cells from PBMCs. Subset noted: CD45RA+ positively selected. The genes are TRBV2 and TRBJ1-4; TRBD1 matches at 7 bases. CDR3 DNA: TGTGCCAGCAGCGCGGGACAGCGTAATGAAAAACTGTTTTTT. Encoded protein: CASSAGQRNEKLFF. Using reference TRBV2 and TRBJ1-4 for the parts outside the CDR3, the full variable domain is EPEVTQTPSHQVTQMGQEVILRCVPISNHLYFYWYRQILGQKVEFLVSFYNNEISEKSEIFDDQFSVERPDGSNFTLKIRSTKLEDSAMYFCASSAGQRNEKLFFGSGTQLSVL.